This T cell receptor (beta chain) was sequenced in a study of shared clonotypes between healthy human individuals. Here immunoSEQ multiplex PCR was the method, and the copy in TCRdb shows in-frame clones only, minus some. The data contain approximately 2.1 million clones, roughly 93% of them singletons. This clone came up once. Germline V gene sequence: CDR1 LGHNA, CDR2 YSLEER. Trimming removed 4 bases from V and 4 bases from J; junction bases left unmatched: 8. The CDR3 is 17 residues long. Specimen: naive CD4+ T cells from PBMCs. Subset reported: CD45RA+ positively selected. The V gene is TRBV4-3, the J gene TRBJ2-2; TRBD2 matches at 11 bases. The TCR sequence derives from a man between 18 and 29 years old in good health. Some clones in this sample may be carry-over from other donors' samples. CDR3 nucleotides: TGCGCCAGCAGCCGCCAAACTAGCGGGAGCCCCACCGGGGAGCTGTTTTTT. Translation: CASSRQTSGSPTGELFF.